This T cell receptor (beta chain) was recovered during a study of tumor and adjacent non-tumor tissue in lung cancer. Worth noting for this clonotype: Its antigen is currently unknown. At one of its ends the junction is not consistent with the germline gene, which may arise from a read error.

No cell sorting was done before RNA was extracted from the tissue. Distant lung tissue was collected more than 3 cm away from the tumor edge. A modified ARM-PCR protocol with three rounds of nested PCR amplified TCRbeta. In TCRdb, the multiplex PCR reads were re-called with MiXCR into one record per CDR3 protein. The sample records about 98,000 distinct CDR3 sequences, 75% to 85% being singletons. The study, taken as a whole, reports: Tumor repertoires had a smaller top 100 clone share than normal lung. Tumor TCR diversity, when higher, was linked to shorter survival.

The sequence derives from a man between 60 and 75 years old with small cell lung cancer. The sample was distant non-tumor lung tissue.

The CDR3 sequence: CASNQFDGMSEKLFF. The DNA of the CDR3 is TGTGCCAGCAACCAGTTTGATGGGATGAGTGAAAAGCTGTTTTTT. The chain recombines TRBV11-2 with TRBJ1-4; D unclear. The CDR3 runs to 15 residues. Germline assignment: CDR1 SGHAT and CDR2 FQNNGV.